The 13 T cell receptor beta chains reported below all come from one sample, sequenced in a study of T cells in Graves' hyperthyroidism and ophthalmopathy. TCR beta CDR3 region amplification was performed from RNA transcripts. A first-round RT-PCR of the TCR CDR3 used the HTBI primer set. TCRdb reanalysed the multiplex PCR reads using MiXCR and keeps one entry per CDR3 protein. The sample holds 650,000 to 850,000 distinct CDR3 sequences, under 20% seen once. Sequencing used blood. Receptors were obtained from a woman aged 45 to 65 with Graves' hyperthyroidism that later progressed to Graves' ophthalmopathy.

The gene calls are TRBV4-1 and TRBJ1-1, with D possibly TRBD1 on 6 matching bases. The germline CDR1 and CDR2 sequences are MGHRA and YSYEKL. V was cut by 2 bases and J by 1 base, with 11 bases left in between. The CDR3 runs to 15 residues. The CDR3: CASSQRDISNTEAFF. In nucleotides, the CDR3 is TGCGCCAGCAGCCAACGGGACATTTCGAACACTGAAGCTTTCTTT.

The V call is TRBV20-1, the J call TRBJ1-5; D is uncertain. The CDR3 is 15 amino acids. Germline V gene lookup returns CDR1 DFQATT and CDR2 SNEGSKA (reference sequence). Trimming cost V 3 bases and J 1 base, with 13 bases left between them. CDR3 residues: CSASGFGGSNQPQHF. CDR3 DNA sequence: TGCAGTGCTAGCGGATTTGGAGGGAGCAATCAGCCCCAGCATTTT.

This clonotype was detected ten times or more. This sequence joins TRBV5-6 and TRBJ2-5; 7 positions agree with TRBD2. V trimming: 0 bases; J trimming: 2 bases; junction bases outside the gene matches: 13. This CDR3 contains 18 residues. Germline V gene sequence: CDR1 SGHDT, CDR2 YYEEEE. The CDR3 DNA follows: TGTGCCAGCAGCTTGGGAACCACTAGCGTTTCAAGGCAAGAGACCCAGTACTTC. It codes for CASSLGTTSVSRQETQYF.

This clonotype came up a few times. One end of the junction fails to match germline, which may point to a read error. The CDR3: CASPPPPGLAGTANTGELFF. The CDR3 coding sequence is TGTGCCAGCCCACCACCACCGGGACTAGCGGGGACAGCCAACACCGGGGAGCTGTTTTTT. This chain links TRBV18 with TRBJ2-2; 13 nucleotides align to TRBD2. Germline-derived CDR1 and CDR2 are KGHSH and LQKENI. CDR3 length: 20 amino acids.

This clonotype came up once. A much bigger clone sits one base away, suggesting this may be a read error. The CDR3 does not end in the conserved phenylalanine or tryptophan, so this is likely a read error. V usage is TRBV2 and J usage is TRBJ2-7; D unclear. The CDR3 has 11 amino acids. V was pared by 8 bases and J by 0 bases, with 5 bases between. Looked up from germline, CDR1 is SNHLY and CDR2 is FYNNEI. The CDR3: CASGNSYEQYL. The CDR3 DNA reads as TGTGCCAGCGGTAACTCCTACGAGCAGTACCTC.

This clonotype showed up many times. This sequence joins TRBV3-1 and TRBJ2-7, with D perhaps TRBD1 (6 bases). This CDR3 region has 16 residues. Trimming removed 1 base from V and 1 base from J, with 14 bases in between. CDR1 is LGHDT and CDR2 is YNNKEL in the germline V gene (reference sequence). The CDR3 bases are TGTGCCAGCAGCCAAGGGACAGCACAAAATTCCTACGAGCAGTACTTC. It is translated as CASSQGTAQNSYEQYF.

The chain has TRBV2 and TRBJ1-6; a weak D match, TRBD1 (6 bases). The CDR3 is 19 amino acids. Trimming removed 9 bases from V and 0 bases from J, with 24 bases in between. Germline V gene lookup returns CDR1 SNHLY and CDR2 FYNNEI. CDR3 nucleotides: TGTGCCAGTGACGGCCTCGGACAGCATCCTAGCTCCTATAATTCACCCCTCCACTTT. The encoded protein is CASDGLGQHPSSYNSPLHF. The full variable domain, completed using reference TRBV2 and TRBJ1-6, is EPEVTQTPSHQVTQMGQEVILRCVPISNHLYFYWYRQILGQKVEFLVSFYNNEISEKSEIFDDQFSVERPDGSNFTLKIRSTKLEDSAMYFCASDGLGQHPSSYNSPLHFGNGTRLTVT.

This clonotype came up a few times. V usage is TRBV20-1 and J usage is TRBJ1-1; possible D gene TRBD1, 6 bases. V shed 2 bases and J shed 3 bases, with 13 bases lying between them. The germline V gene has CDR1 DFQATT and CDR2 SNEGSKA (reference sequence). The CDR3 contains 14 residues. The CDR3 DNA sequence: TGCAGTGCTAGACGTCCAGGGGTAGACACTGAAGCTTTCTTT. Translating it yields CSARRPGVDTEAFF.

This clonotype was seen only a few times. This chain uses TRBV29-1 with TRBJ2-1; 9 nucleotides agree with TRBD1. The junction had 10 bases not matched to a gene; V was cut back by 6 bases and J by 7 bases. Per the germline V gene, CDR1 is SQVTM and CDR2 is ANQGSEA. The CDR3 consists of 14 residues. The CDR3 is CSVNIDRGTNEQFF. In nucleotides, the CDR3 is TGCAGCGTCAATATCGACAGGGGGACGAATGAGCAGTTCTTC.

This clonotype was seen a few times. V gene TRBV15 combines with J gene TRBJ2-3, with 9 nucleotides matching TRBD2. The length of the CDR3 is 16 residues. The J segment lost 1 base and the V segment lost 1 base, leaving 3 bases of the junction unmatched. Per germline, CDR1 LNHNV and CDR2 YYDKDF (reference sequence). The CDR3 bases are TGTGCCACCAGCAGAGTTATAGCGGGGGGCACAGATACGCAGTATTTT. Translating gives CATSRVIAGGTDTQYF.

This clonotype occurred a few times. This chain links TRBV27 with TRBJ2-1; the D is unclear. The CDR3 loop spans 16 amino acids. V lost 6 bases, J lost 0 bases, and 15 bases lay in between. Germline CDR1 and CDR2: MNHEY and SMNVEV (reference sequence). DNA of the CDR3: TGTGCCAGCAGCCGGATTGGGGTGACCTCCTACAATGAGCAGTTCTTC. Translation gives CASSRIGVTSYNEQFF.

This clonotype was recorded a few times. The chain links TRBV2 to TRBJ2-2; no clear D gene. Per germline, CDR1 SNHLY and CDR2 FYNNEI. V was clipped by 6 bases and J by 0 bases, with 11 bases between them. This CDR3 contains 15 residues. CDR3 sequence reads: CASRRPPTNTGELFF. The DNA for the CDR3 is TGTGCCAGCAGGAGGCCCCCGACGAACACCGGGGAGCTGTTTTTT.

J is TRBJ1-4 and V is TRBV27, with 8 nucleotides matching TRBD1. The CDR3 is 13 amino acids. Trimming cost V 6 bases and J 6 bases; bases outside gene matches: 3. Looked up from germline, CDR1 is MNHEY and CDR2 is SMNVEV (reference sequence). The CDR3 nucleotides are TGTGCCAGCAGACAGGGGGATTATGAAAAACTGTTTTTT. Translation: CASRQGDYEKLFF.